These 30 T cell receptor beta chains came from one sample sequenced in a study of blood T cells in healthy people across ages. With a J-beta primer mix and a sample-barcoded 5' primer, a second PCR ran about 7 to 12 cycles. TCRdb independently ran MiXCR on the 5' RACE reads; one entry per CDR3 protein. The sample includes 780,000 or so distinct CDR3 sequences, more than 55% of them seen just once. The sample comprised blood. The receptors were gathered from a man in his forties or fifties in good health.

Points on this clonotype: A read error may produce the germline difference seen at one junction end. The chain employs TRBV7-3 and TRBJ2-1, with 12 bases fitting TRBD1. Germline CDR1 is SGHTA and CDR2 is FQGTGA. The CDR3 consists of 16 residues. The CDR3 here is CASSPDRDRGRNERFF. Here the CDR3 DNA reads TGTGCCAGCAGCCCCGACCGGGACAGGGGGCGGAATGAGCGGTTCTTC.

The V gene is TRBV29-1, the J gene TRBJ1-1; D is undetermined. Between the trimmed V and J ends, which lost 2 bases and 11 bases, there was a span of 15 bases. CDR1 SQVTM and CDR2 ANQGSEA come from the germline V gene. This CDR3 contains 12 residues. The CDR3 sequence is CSVEQALQRAFF. The CDR3 bases are TGCAGCGTTGAACAGGCCCTCCAGAGGGCTTTCTTT.

This clonotype was detected only a few times. J is TRBJ2-7 and V is TRBV4-1; 7 nucleotides line up with TRBD2. Germline V CDR1 and CDR2: MGHRA, YSYEKL. The junction had 3 bases not matched to a gene; V was cut back by 1 base and J by 3 bases. This CDR3 has 14 residues. CDR3 DNA sequence: TGCGCCAGCAGCCAAGTTCCTAGCGGCTACGAGCAGTACTTC. Translation: CASSQVPSGYEQYF.

The chain combines TRBV28 with TRBJ1-1, with D hard to call. V was trimmed by 2 bases and J by 7 bases, leaving 11 bases between them. CDR3 size: 13 residues. Germline V CDR1 and CDR2: MDHEN, SYDVKM. CDR3 sequence reads: CASSLAGGREAFF. The CDR3 nucleotides are TGTGCCAGCAGTTTAGCAGGTGGTCGTGAAGCTTTCTTT.

The table lists this clonotype with a count of one. The CDR3 region is CSAVPGLSYNEQFF. As DNA, the CDR3 is TGCAGTGCCGTCCCGGGACTCTCCTACAATGAGCAGTTCTTC. The V call is TRBV20-1, the J call TRBJ2-1, with D possibly TRBD2 on 6 matching bases. CDR1 DFQATT and CDR2 SNEGSKA come from the germline V gene (reference sequence). The CDR3 totals 14 residues. Trimming removed 6 bases from V and 0 bases from J, with 12 bases in between.

This clonotype was found many times. The chain links TRBV27 to TRBJ2-4; D perhaps matches TRBD2 (6 bases). The CDR3 loop spans 12 amino acids. Germline V CDR1 and CDR2: MNHEY, SMNVEV (reference sequence). V was shortened by 5 bases and J by 11 bases, with 13 bases between the two germline ends. The CDR3: CASSPPGGFQYF. The CDR3 DNA sequence: TGTGCCAGCAGTCCCCCCGGAGGGTTTCAGTACTTC.

This clonotype came up a few times. V usage is TRBV29-1 and J usage is TRBJ1-2; tentatively, D is TRBD1 (5 bases). CDR1 is SQVTM and CDR2 is ANQGSEA in the germline V gene. V lost 5 bases and J 0 bases, leaving 13 bases between the germline ends. CDR3 size: 14 residues. In DNA, the CDR3 is TGCAGCGTTAGGGGAGAGGGGACTAACTATGGCTACACCTTC. Its protein is CSVRGEGTNYGYTF. Together with reference TRBV29-1 and TRBJ1-2, the CDR3 gives the full variable domain: SAVISQKPSRDICQRGTSLTIQCQVDSQVTMMFWYRQQPGQSLTLIATANQGSEATYESGFVIDKFPISRPNLTFSTLTVSNMSPEDSSIYLCSVRGEGTNYGYTFGSGTRLTVV.

The chain has TRBV20-1 and TRBJ2-1, with 7 nucleotides matching TRBD2. This CDR3 has 15 residues. CDR1 and CDR2 (germline): DFQATT, SNEGSKA (reference sequence). The J segment lost 2 bases and the V segment lost 2 bases, leaving 6 bases of the junction unmatched. CDR3 region: CSARSLAVPYNEQFF. The CDR3 nucleotides read TGCAGTGCTAGAAGTCTAGCGGTACCCTACAATGAGCAGTTCTTC.

There are a few counts of this clonotype. The V and J genes are TRBV29-1 and TRBJ2-5; 7 bases line up with TRBD1. The J call may be incorrect, as the DNA end agrees better with TRBJ2-7. Germline CDR1 and CDR2: SQVTM and ANQGSEA. The CDR3 contains 15 residues. The CDR3 sequence is CSVAGTDLFLYEQYF. In DNA form, the CDR3 reads TGCAGCGTTGCCGGGACAGACCTATTTCTCTACGAGCAGTACTTC.

V usage is TRBV29-1 and J usage is TRBJ2-1; 9 positions agree with TRBD2. Germline assignment: CDR1 SQVTM and CDR2 ANQGSEA. The ends lost 8 bases at V and 7 bases at J; junction bases unmatched: 9. The CDR3 loop spans 13 amino acids. The CDR3 DNA follows: TGCAGCCATAGCGGGGGCGGGGGTAATGAGCAGTTCTTC. It specifies CSHSGGGGNEQFF.

The chain joins TRBV6-2 or TRBV6-3 to TRBJ2-5, with a tentative D call TRBD1 (6 bases). This CDR3 is built from 12 residues. CDR1 and CDR2 (germline): MNHEY, SVGEGT. The V gene lost 8 bases and the J gene lost 11 bases, with 18 bases spanning the gap. CDR3 DNA sequence: TGTGCCAGCGCCCTAGGGGACAATGAGCAGTACTTC. Protein sequence: CASALGDNEQYF.

This sequence joins TRBV5-5 and TRBJ2-4; TRBD2 matches 7 bases. V shed 3 bases, J shed 13 bases, and the junction held 13 bases outside the gene matches. The CDR3 consists of 14 residues. Per germline, CDR1 SGHKS and CDR2 YYEKEE (reference sequence). CDR3 residues: CASSWDRGELAQYF. DNA for the CDR3: TGTGCCAGCAGCTGGGACCGGGGGGAACTTGCGCAGTACTTC.

This clonotype was counted a few times. The J gene is TRBJ2-1, the V gene TRBV12-3 or TRBV12-4, with D maybe TRBD1 (5 bases). The J call is uncertain, as TRBJ2-7 better fits the DNA end. The CDR3 covers 14 residues. In DNA form, the CDR3 reads TGTGCCAGCAGTGTCAGGTCAGGGACCTACGAGCAGTACTTC. Its translation: CASSVRSGTYEQYF.

The chain recombines TRBV6-6 with TRBJ1-1; D may be TRBD1 (6 bases). V lost 10 bases and J 1 base, leaving 13 bases between the germline ends. This CDR3 contains 13 residues. CDR1 is MNHNY and CDR2 is SVGAGI in the germline V gene (reference sequence). CDR3 nucleotide sequence: TGTGCCACCCAGACAGGCGAGAACACTGAAGCTTTCTTT. The encoded protein is CATQTGENTEAFF.

The chain joins TRBV12-5 to TRBJ2-2; 8 nucleotides agree with TRBD1. Looked up from germline, CDR1 is LGHNT and CDR2 is FRNRAP. With V trimmed by 2 bases and J by 1 base, 6 bases remained unmatched. CDR3 length: 17 residues. In DNA, the CDR3 is TGTGCTAGTGGTTTGAGTCGGGGGACAGGGAACACCGGGGAGCTGTTTTTT. It specifies CASGLSRGTGNTGELFF.

The chain links TRBV12-3 or TRBV12-4 to TRBJ2-7; a weak D match, TRBD1 (6 bases). The CDR3 spans 16 residues. Trimming took 3 bases from V and 12 from J, leaving 27 bases between them. The CDR3 DNA sequence: TGTGCCAGCAGTTTCCCGACAGGTCGGCGGGTTGGAAAGTCGTACTTC. This sequence encodes CASSFPTGRRVGKSYF.

This clonotype has more than one count but fewer than ten. The J gene is TRBJ1-6, the V gene TRBV10-3; TRBD1 is a possible D gene (6 bases). The CDR3 is made up of 14 amino acids. Per the germline V gene, CDR1 is ENHRY and CDR2 is SYGVKD. Trimming removed 4 bases at V and 10 bases at J, with 14 bases between. CDR3: CAISASTGQSPLHF. CDR3 coding DNA: TGTGCCATCAGTGCGAGCACAGGGCAATCACCCCTCCACTTT.

The chain combines TRBV11-2 with TRBJ2-7; D is undetermined. The germline gives CDR1 SGHAT, CDR2 FQNNGV. The CDR3 covers 14 residues. The V gene lost 5 bases and the J gene lost 3 bases, with 14 bases spanning the gap. In DNA, the CDR3 is TGTGCCAGCAGCCTCGGTACACAACTCTACGAGCAGTACTTC. Amino acids: CASSLGTQLYEQYF.

This rearrangement joins TRBV12-3 or TRBV12-4 to TRBJ2-1, with D maybe TRBD2 (5 bases). The CDR3 contains 16 residues. The germline V and J ends were trimmed by 2 bases and 1 base, with 12 bases remaining between them. The CDR3 loop is CASSLIGLVSYNEQFF. The CDR3 DNA sequence: TGTGCCAGCAGTTTAATAGGACTTGTTTCCTACAATGAGCAGTTCTTC.

The table lists this clonotype with a count of one. The gene calls are TRBV20-1 and TRBJ2-5; 12 bases are a match to TRBD2. The CDR3 runs 17 residues. V lost 0 bases, J lost 2 bases, and 7 bases stayed unmatched. CDR1 is DFQATT and CDR2 is SNEGSKA in the germline V gene (reference sequence). The CDR3 loop is CSAREIGLAGGQETQYF. CDR3 in DNA: TGCAGTGCTAGAGAAATAGGGCTAGCGGGAGGGCAAGAGACCCAGTACTTC.

About this clonotype itself: A much larger clone differs by one base, so this may be a read error. The genes are TRBV9 and TRBJ2-3; D gene uncertain. The CDR3 totals 12 residues. The V end lost 0 bases, the J end lost 3 bases, and 2 bases lay between the germline ends. Germline values: CDR1 SGDLS, CDR2 YYNGEE. The CDR3 spells CASSVGTDTQYF. The CDR3, as DNA: TGTGCCAGCAGCGTAGGAACAGATACGCAGTATTTT.

This clonotype was counted between two and nine times. The chain recombines TRBV11-2 with TRBJ2-4, with D perhaps matching TRBD2 (5 bases). Trimming stripped 1 base from V and 4 bases from J, with 5 bases between. Germline CDR1 SGHAT, CDR2 FQNNGV. The CDR3 runs to 13 residues. The CDR3 DNA is TGTGCCAGCAGCTTAGGGACTAAAAACATTCAGTACTTC. Amino acid sequence: CASSLGTKNIQYF.

DNA for the CDR3: TGCAGTGCTAGAGGTACAGGGGATTCGCACACTGAAGCTTTCTTT. Residues: CSARGTGDSHTEAFF. This chain links TRBV20-1 with TRBJ1-1; the match to TRBD1 covers 7 bases. Germline V gene sequence: CDR1 DFQATT, CDR2 SNEGSKA (reference sequence). This CDR3 contains 15 residues. V was pared by 1 base and J by 3 bases, with 8 bases of the junction left unmatched.

Concerning this clonotype: One junction end does not reproduce the germline sequence, and a read error may be involved. The rearrangement links TRBV29-1 to TRBJ2-7, with 14 nucleotides matching TRBD2. This CDR3 region has 16 residues. The V gene's germline CDR1 is SQVTM and CDR2 ANQGSEA. Here the CDR3 reads CSCYGTSGRSSYKQYF. In nucleotides, the CDR3 is TGCAGCTGTTACGGGACTAGCGGGAGAAGCTCCTACAAGCAGTACTTC.

This chain links TRBV7-3 with TRBJ2-6; D possibly corresponds to TRBD2 (7 bases). The CDR3 loop spans 18 amino acids. Germline-derived CDR1 and CDR2 are SGHTA and FQGTGA. V was shortened by 1 base and J by 0 bases, with 13 bases between the two germline ends. The CDR3 reads CASSLIAGASSGANVLTF. CDR3 in DNA: TGTGCCAGCAGCTTAATTGCGGGGGCCAGCTCTGGGGCCAACGTCCTGACTTTC. Combining the CDR3 with reference TRBV7-3 and TRBJ2-6 gives the whole variable domain GAGVSQTPSNKVTEKGKYVELRCDPISGHTALYWYRQSLGQGPEFLIYFQGTGAADDSGLPNDRFFAVRPEGSVSTLKIQRTERGDSAVYLCASSLIAGASSGANVLTFGAGSRLTVL.

The CDR3 nucleotides read TGTGCCAGCAGCTGGGAGTCAGGGGAGCTCTACGAGCAGTACTTC. It translates to CASSWESGELYEQYF. The chain carries TRBV5-5 and TRBJ2-7; D might be TRBD1 (6 bases). Germline CDR1 and CDR2: SGHKS and YYEKEE (reference sequence). Trimming took off 3 bases at V and 3 bases at J, with 16 bases between the two ends. This CDR3 comprises 15 residues.

The chain recombines TRBV2 with TRBJ2-1; no reliable D call. The CDR3 length is 11 residues. V shed 5 bases and J shed 12 bases, with 11 bases lying between them. Germline V gene lookup returns CDR1 SNHLY and CDR2 FYNNEI. CDR3 region: CASSPNRGQFF. The CDR3 DNA reads TGTGCCAGCAGTCCGAACAGAGGGCAGTTCTTC.

This chain joins TRBV20-1 and TRBJ2-5; TRBD2 aligns across 16 bases. The J segment lost 11 bases and the V segment lost 3 bases, leaving 24 bases of the junction unmatched. Germline V CDR1 and CDR2: DFQATT, SNEGSKA (reference sequence). The CDR3 length is 20 residues. The CDR3 reads CSASGTGTSGRGHGGNEQYF. The CDR3 DNA follows: TGCAGTGCTAGTGGAACCGGGACTAGCGGGAGGGGACATGGAGGAAATGAGCAGTACTTC.

This clonotype was detected a few times. The V gene is TRBV20-1, the J gene TRBJ1-5, with unresolved D. Trimming pared 0 bases from V and 3 bases from J, leaving 6 bases between. Germline V lookup: CDR1 DFQATT, CDR2 SNEGSKA (reference sequence). The CDR3 loop spans 13 amino acids. The CDR3 spells CSARDRDNQPQHF. The CDR3 DNA reads TGCAGTGCTAGAGACCGGGACAATCAGCCCCAGCATTTT.

This clonotype was seen only a few times. V gene TRBV6-2 or TRBV6-3 combines with J gene TRBJ1-2, with 7 bases fitting TRBD1. This CDR3 contains 14 residues. Germline V CDR1 and CDR2: MNHEY, SVGEGT. Trimming at V came to 0 bases and at J to 4 bases, leaving 2 bases not matched to a gene. CDR3 in DNA: TGTGCCAGCAGTTACTCGCGGGACAGCTATGGCTACACCTTC. This sequence encodes CASSYSRDSYGYTF.